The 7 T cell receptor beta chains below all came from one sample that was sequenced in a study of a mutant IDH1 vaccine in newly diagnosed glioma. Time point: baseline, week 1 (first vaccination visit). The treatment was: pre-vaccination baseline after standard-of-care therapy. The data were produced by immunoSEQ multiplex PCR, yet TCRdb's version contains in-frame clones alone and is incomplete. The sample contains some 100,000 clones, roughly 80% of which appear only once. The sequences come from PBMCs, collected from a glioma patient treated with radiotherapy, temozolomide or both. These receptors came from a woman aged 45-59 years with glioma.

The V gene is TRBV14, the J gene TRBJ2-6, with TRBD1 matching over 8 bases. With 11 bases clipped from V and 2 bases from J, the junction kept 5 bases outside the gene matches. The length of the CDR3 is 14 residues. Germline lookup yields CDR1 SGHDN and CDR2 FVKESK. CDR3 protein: CASSRGPGANVLTF. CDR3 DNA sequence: TGTGCCTCAAGCAGGGGGCCTGGGGCCAACGTCCTGACTTTC.

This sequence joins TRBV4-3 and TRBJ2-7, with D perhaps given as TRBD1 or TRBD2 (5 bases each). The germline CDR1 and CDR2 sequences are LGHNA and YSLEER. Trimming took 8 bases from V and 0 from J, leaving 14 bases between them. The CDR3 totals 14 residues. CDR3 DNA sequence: TGCGCCAGCCGCCGGGACCTCCTCTCCTACGAGCAGTACTTC. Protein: CASRRDLLSYEQYF.

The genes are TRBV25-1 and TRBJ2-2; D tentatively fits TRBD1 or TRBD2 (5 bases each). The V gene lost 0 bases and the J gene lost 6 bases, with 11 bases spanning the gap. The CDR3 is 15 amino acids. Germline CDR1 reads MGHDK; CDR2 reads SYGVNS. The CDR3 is CASSEYVGDAGELFF. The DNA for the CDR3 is TGTGCCAGCAGTGAATATGTGGGGGATGCCGGGGAGCTGTTTTTT.

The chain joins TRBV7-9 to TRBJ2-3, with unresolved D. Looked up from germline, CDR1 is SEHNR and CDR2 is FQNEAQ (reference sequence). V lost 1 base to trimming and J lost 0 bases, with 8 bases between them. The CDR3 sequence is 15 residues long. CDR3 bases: TGTGCCAGCAGCTTAGTTTCAGGTAGCACAGATACGCAGTATTTT. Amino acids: CASSLVSGSTDTQYF.

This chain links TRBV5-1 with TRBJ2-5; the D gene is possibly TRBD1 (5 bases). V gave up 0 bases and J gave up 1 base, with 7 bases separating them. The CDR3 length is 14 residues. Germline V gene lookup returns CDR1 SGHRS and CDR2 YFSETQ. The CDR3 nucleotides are TGCGCCAGCAGCTTGGGACAGATCCAAGAGACCCAGTACTTC. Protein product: CASSLGQIQETQYF.

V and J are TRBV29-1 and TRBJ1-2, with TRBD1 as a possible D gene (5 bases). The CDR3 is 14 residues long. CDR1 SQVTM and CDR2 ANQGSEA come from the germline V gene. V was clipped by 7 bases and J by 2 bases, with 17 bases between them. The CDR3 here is CSAVSGGWNYGYTF. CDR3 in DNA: TGCAGCGCTGTCTCGGGGGGATGGAACTATGGCTACACCTTC.

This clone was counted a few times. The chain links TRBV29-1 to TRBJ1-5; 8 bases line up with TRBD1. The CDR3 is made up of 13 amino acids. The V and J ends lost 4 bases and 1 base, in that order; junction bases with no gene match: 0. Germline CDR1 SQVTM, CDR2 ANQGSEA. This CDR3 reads CSVGTGSNQPQHF. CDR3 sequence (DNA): TGCAGCGTTGGGACAGGGAGCAATCAGCCCCAGCATTTT.